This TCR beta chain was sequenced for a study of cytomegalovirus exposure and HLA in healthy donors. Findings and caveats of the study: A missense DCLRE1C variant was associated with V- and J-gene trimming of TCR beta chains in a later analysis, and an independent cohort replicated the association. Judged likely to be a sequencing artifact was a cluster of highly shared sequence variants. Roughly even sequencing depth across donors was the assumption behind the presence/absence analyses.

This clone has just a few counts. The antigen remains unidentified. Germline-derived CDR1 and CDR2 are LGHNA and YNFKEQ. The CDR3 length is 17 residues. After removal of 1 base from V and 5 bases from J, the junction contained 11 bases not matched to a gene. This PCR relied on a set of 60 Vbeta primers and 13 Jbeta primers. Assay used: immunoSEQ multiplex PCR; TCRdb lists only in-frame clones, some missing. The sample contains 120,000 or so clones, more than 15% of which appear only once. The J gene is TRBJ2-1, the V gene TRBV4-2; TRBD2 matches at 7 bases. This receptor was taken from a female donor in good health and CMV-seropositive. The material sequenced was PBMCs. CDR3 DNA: TGTGCCAGCAGCCAAGGCCGAGTGGGAGGGTACGACAATGAGCAGTTCTTC. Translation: CASSQGRVGGYDNEQFF.